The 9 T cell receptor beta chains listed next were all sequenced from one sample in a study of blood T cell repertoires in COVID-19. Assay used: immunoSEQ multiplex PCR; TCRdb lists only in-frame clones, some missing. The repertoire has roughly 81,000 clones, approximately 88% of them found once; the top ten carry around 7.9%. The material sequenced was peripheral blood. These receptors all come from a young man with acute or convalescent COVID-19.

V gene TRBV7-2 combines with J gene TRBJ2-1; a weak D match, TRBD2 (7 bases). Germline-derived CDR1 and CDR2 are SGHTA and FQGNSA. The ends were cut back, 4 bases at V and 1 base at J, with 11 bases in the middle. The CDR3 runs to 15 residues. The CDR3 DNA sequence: TGTGCCAGCAGCTCTAGGGGGGGGTCCTACAATGAGCAGTTCTTC. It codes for CASSSRGGSYNEQFF.

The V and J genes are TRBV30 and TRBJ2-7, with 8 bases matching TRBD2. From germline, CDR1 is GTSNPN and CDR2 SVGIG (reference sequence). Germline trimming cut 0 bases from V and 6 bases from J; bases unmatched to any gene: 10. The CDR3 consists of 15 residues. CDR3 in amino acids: CAWSVPGLGRLEQYF. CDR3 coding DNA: TGTGCCTGGAGTGTACCGGGACTAGGACGGCTCGAGCAGTACTTC. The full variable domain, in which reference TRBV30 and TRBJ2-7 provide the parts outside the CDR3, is SQTIHQWPATLVQPVGSPLSLECTVEGTSNPNLYWYRQAAGRGLQLLFYSVGIGQISSEVPQNLSASRPQDRQFILSSKKLLLSDSGFYLCAWSVPGLGRLEQYFGPGTRLTVT.

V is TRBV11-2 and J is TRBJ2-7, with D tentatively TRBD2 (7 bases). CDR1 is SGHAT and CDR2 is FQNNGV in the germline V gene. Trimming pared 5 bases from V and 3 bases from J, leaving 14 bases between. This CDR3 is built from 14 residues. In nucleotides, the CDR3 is TGTGCCAGCAGCACCCAGGGGACTATCTACGAGCAGTACTTC. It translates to CASSTQGTIYEQYF.

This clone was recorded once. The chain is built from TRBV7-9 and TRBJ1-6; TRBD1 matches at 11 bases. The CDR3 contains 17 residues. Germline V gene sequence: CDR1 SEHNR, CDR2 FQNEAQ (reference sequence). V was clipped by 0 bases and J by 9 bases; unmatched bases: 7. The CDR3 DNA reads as TGTGCCAGCAGCTTAGCCCCCGGGACAGGGGGTGGTTCACCCCTCCACTTT. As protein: CASSLAPGTGGGSPLHF. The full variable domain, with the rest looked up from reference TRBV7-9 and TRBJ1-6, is DTGVSQNPRHKITKRGQNVTFRCDPISEHNRLYWYRQTLGQGPEFLTYFQNEAQLEKSRLLSDRFSAERPKGSFSTLEIQRTEQGDSAMYLCASSLAPGTGGGSPLHFGNGTRLTVT.

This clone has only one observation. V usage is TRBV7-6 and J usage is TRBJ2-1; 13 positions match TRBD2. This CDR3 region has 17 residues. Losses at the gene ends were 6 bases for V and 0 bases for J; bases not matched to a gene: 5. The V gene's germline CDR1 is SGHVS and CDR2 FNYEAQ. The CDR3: CASRSGTSGDSYNEQFF. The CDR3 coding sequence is TGTGCCAGCAGGTCCGGGACTAGCGGGGACTCCTACAATGAGCAGTTCTTC.

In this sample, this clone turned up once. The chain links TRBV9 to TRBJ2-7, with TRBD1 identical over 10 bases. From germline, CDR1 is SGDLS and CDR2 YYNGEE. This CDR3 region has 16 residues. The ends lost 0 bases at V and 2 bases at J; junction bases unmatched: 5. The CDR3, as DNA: TGTGCCAGCAGCGTAGCTCCCGGGACAGGGGCCTACGAGCAGTACTTC. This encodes CASSVAPGTGAYEQYF.

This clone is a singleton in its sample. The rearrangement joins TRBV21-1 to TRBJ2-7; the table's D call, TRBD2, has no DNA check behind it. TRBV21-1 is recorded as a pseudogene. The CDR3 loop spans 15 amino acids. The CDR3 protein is CASTEGTGGSYEQYF. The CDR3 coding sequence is TGTGCCAGCACCGAAGGAACGGGAGGTTCCTACGAGCAGTACTTC.

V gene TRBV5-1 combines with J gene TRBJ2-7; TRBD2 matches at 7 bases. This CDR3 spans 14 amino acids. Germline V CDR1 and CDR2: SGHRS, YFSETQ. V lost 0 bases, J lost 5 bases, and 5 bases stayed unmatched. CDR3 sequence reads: CASSLVAGANEQYF. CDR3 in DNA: TGCGCCAGCAGCTTGGTCGCGGGAGCCAACGAGCAGTACTTC.

In nucleotides, the CDR3 is TGTGCCAGCAGCGGCGGTGCGGGTGGAAAGACCCAGTACTTC. Amino acid sequence: CASSGGAGGKTQYF. V gene TRBV9 combines with J gene TRBJ2-5; weak D call: TRBD2 (5 bases). Germline CDR1 and CDR2: SGDLS and YYNGEE. This CDR3 region has 14 residues. V was shortened by 3 bases and J by 6 bases, with 15 bases between the two germline ends.